The 32 T cell receptor beta chains presented below share a single source sample, sequenced in a study of metastatic and nonmetastatic thyroid tumors. With MiXCR, TCRdb reprocessed the PCR reads. The sample has tens of thousands of clones; about 21% are singletons. There were no patients who had received any treatment before thyroid surgery. Sequenced material: blood. Receptors originate from a female donor with papillary thyroid cancer or a benign thyroid nodule (not recorded which). Some clones in this sample may be carry-over from other donors' samples.

This clone was found a few times. The chain has TRBV6-4 and TRBJ1-1; 8 nucleotides match TRBD1. Looked up from germline, CDR1 is MRHNA and CDR2 is SNTAGT. The junction had 5 bases not matched to a gene; V was cut back by 6 bases and J by 2 bases. CDR3 length: 14 residues. Here the CDR3 DNA reads TGTGCCAGCAGAGTGGGACAGGAAAACACTGAAGCTTTCTTT. The encoded protein is CASRVGQENTEAFF.

This clone was observed at least ten times. The chain links TRBV7-8 to TRBJ2-3; no definite D call. V gave up 7 bases and J gave up 0 bases, with 8 bases separating them. This CDR3 spans 13 amino acids. Germline assignment: CDR1 SGHVS and CDR2 FQNEAQ. CDR3 in amino acids: CASTSYSTDTQYF. In DNA, the CDR3 is TGTGCCAGCACCTCTTACAGCACAGATACGCAGTATTTT.

The table lists this clone with a few counts. The CDR3 bases are TGTGCCACCAGTGACGGACAGGCCACCTCCTACAATGAGCAGTTCTTC. Translating it yields CATSDGQATSYNEQFF. J is TRBJ2-1 and V is TRBV24-1, with TRBD1 identical over 7 bases. From germline, CDR1 is KGHDR and CDR2 SFDVKD. The CDR3 totals 16 residues. V gave up 4 bases and J gave up 0 bases; unmatched junction bases: 5.

This clone appeared many times. The chain uses TRBV6-2 or TRBV6-3 and TRBJ2-1, with D uncertain. In germline, CDR1 is MNHEY, CDR2 SVGEGT. The CDR3 is made up of 16 amino acids. V was cut by 5 bases and J by 0 bases, with 14 bases left in between. In DNA form, the CDR3 reads TGTGCCAGCAGTACCCTAGGTTGGAGCTCCTACAATGAGCAGTTCTTC. Translation gives CASSTLGWSSYNEQFF.

The rearrangement joins TRBV11-3 to TRBJ1-1; 7 bases match TRBD1. This CDR3 is 14 amino acids long. Germline lookup yields CDR1 SGHNT and CDR2 YENEEA. V lost 5 bases and J lost 7; bases outside the gene matches: 10. CDR3 sequence (DNA): TGTGCCAGCAGCGAAACAGGGGTGAAGGATGAAGCTTTCTTT. Protein sequence: CASSETGVKDEAFF. Full variable domain (remainder filled in from reference TRBV11-3 and TRBJ1-1): EAGVVQSPRYKIIEKKQPVAFWCNPISGHNTLYWYLQNLGQGPELLIRYENEEAVDDSQLPKDRFSAERLKGVDSTLKIQPAELGDSAVYLCASSETGVKDEAFFGQGTRLTVV.

Details on this clone: The CDR3 end shows no conserved phenylalanine or tryptophan, and so a read error is likely. It is unclear where the CDR3 begins or ends on the DNA, so no DNA is shown, and the CDR3 is as TCRdb lists it. The chain joins TRBV6-4 to TRBJ2-2; the table's D call, TRBD1, has no DNA check behind it. Germline lookup yields CDR1 MRHNA and CDR2 SNTAGT. From its first to its last residue, the CDR3 has 14 amino acids. CDR3 residues: CASSAGVDTGELFG.

The V gene is TRBV6-1, the J gene TRBJ2-7; D is undetermined. The CDR3 is 16 amino acids. V was pared by 6 bases and J by 4 bases, with 22 bases between. Looked up from germline, CDR1 is MNHNS and CDR2 is SASEGT. The DNA for the CDR3 is TGTGCCAGCAGCCAGTATGTGGCCCCTTCCGGTTACGAGCAGTACTTC. Amino acids: CASSQYVAPSGYEQYF.

This clone occurred many times. CDR3 bases: TGTGCCAGCAGTGAAGCCCCATATAACGGCTACACCTTC. It yields the protein CASSEAPYNGYTF. The chain employs TRBV2 and TRBJ1-2; no clear D gene. The CDR3 spans 13 residues. CDR1 and CDR2 from the germline V gene are SNHLY and FYNNEI. V was pared by 0 bases and J by 8 bases, with 10 bases between.

This clone was observed many times. CDR3 sequence: CASSLDLADTQYF. In DNA, the CDR3 is TGTGCCAGCAGTTTAGACCTAGCGGATACGCAGTATTTT. J is TRBJ2-3 and V is TRBV12-3 or TRBV12-4; perhaps TRBD2 as D (6 bases). V was shortened by 1 base and J by 6 bases, with 8 bases between the two germline ends. The CDR3 loop spans 13 amino acids.

The rearrangement links TRBV11-2 to TRBJ2-7, with 12 bases lining up with TRBD1. V trimming: 5 bases; J trimming: 7 bases; junction bases outside the gene matches: 9. CDR1 and CDR2 (germline): SGHAT, FQNNGV. CDR3 size: 15 residues. CDR3 sequence reads: CASSRGQGARWEQYF. In DNA form, the CDR3 reads TGTGCCAGCAGCCGGGGACAGGGGGCGCGTTGGGAGCAGTACTTC.

This clone was found once. This chain uses TRBV5-1 with TRBJ2-7, with D possibly being TRBD1 (5 bases). CDR1 and CDR2 from the germline V gene are SGHRS and YFSETQ. This CDR3 has 14 residues. Trimming stripped 4 bases from V and 5 bases from J, with 16 bases between. The CDR3 spells CASSLGAEIHEQYF. CDR3 DNA sequence: TGCGCCAGCAGCCTAGGGGCGGAGATCCACGAGCAGTACTTC.

Many counts were recorded for this clone. This rearrangement joins TRBV12-3 or TRBV12-4 to TRBJ1-2, with unresolved D. CDR3 size: 15 residues. V shed 4 bases and J shed 3 bases, with 15 bases lying between them. The CDR3 region is CASSYGRYGDYGYTF. As DNA, the CDR3 is TGTGCCAGCAGTTACGGCCGTTATGGGGACTATGGCTACACCTTC.

This clone has only a few counts. This chain joins TRBV6-1 and TRBJ2-7; D unresolved. The CDR3 runs to 13 residues. Trimming stripped 8 bases from V and 0 bases from J, with 11 bases between. In germline, CDR1 is MNHNS, CDR2 SASEGT. Here the CDR3 reads CASSARTSYEQYF. CDR3 nucleotides: TGTGCCAGCTCAGCCCGGACCTCCTACGAGCAGTACTTC.

Sample share makes this clone medium-sized. The genes are TRBV6-2 or TRBV6-3 and TRBJ2-2; 8 nucleotides agree with TRBD2. The germline V gene encodes CDR1 MNHEY and CDR2 SVGEGT. Trimming at V came to 6 bases and at J to 2 bases, leaving 5 bases not matched to a gene. This CDR3 is 15 amino acids long. CDR3 sequence: CASRVAGINTGELFF. DNA for the CDR3: TGTGCCAGCAGGGTAGCGGGGATAAACACCGGGGAGCTGTTTTTT.

J is TRBJ2-2 and V is TRBV28; weak D call: TRBD2 (6 bases). V was pared by 5 bases and J by 5 bases, with 15 bases between. The CDR3 runs 15 residues. Germline CDR1 reads MDHEN; CDR2 reads SYDVKM. The DNA for the CDR3 is TGTGCCAGCAGTCGGTACTCGGGGGAAACCGGGGAGCTGTTTTTT. Its translation is CASSRYSGETGELFF.

By share, this clone counts as medium-sized. The rearrangement uses TRBV6-1 and TRBJ1-2, with D possibly being TRBD1 (5 bases). This CDR3 is built from 16 residues. V lost 5 bases and J 2 bases, leaving 18 bases between the germline ends. CDR1 MNHNS and CDR2 SASEGT come from the germline V gene. CDR3 nucleotide sequence: TGTGCCAGCAGTCCCGATTGGCAGGGCCGAAACTATGGCTACACCTTC. This translates into CASSPDWQGRNYGYTF.

This clone qualifies as medium-sized. The V and J genes are TRBV19 and TRBJ1-5, with D hard to call. The ends were cut back, 0 bases at V and 4 bases at J, with 7 bases in the middle. This CDR3 is 14 amino acids long. Per the germline V gene, CDR1 is LNHDA and CDR2 is SQIVND (reference sequence). The CDR3: CASSIDPHNQPQHF. The CDR3 region has the DNA TGTGCCAGTAGTATAGATCCTCATAATCAGCCCCAGCATTTT.

This clone came up a few times. The J gene is TRBJ2-7, the V gene TRBV6-1; no reliable D call. V was pared by 6 bases and J by 2 bases, with 11 bases between. The length of the CDR3 is 13 residues. Per the germline V gene, CDR1 is MNHNS and CDR2 is SASEGT. CDR3 nucleotide sequence: TGTGCCAGCAGCCCACTATCCCCCTACGAGCAGTACTTC. Translating it yields CASSPLSPYEQYF.

This clone was observed at least ten times. A read error may be the cause here, since a much bigger clone is one base away. At the DNA level, this CDR3 is encoded by other sequences in the same sample as well. The chain carries TRBV19 and TRBJ2-5; no clear D. V lost 5 bases, J lost 2 bases, and 12 bases lay in between. Germline loops: CDR1 LNHDA, CDR2 SQIVND (reference sequence). The CDR3 is made up of 14 amino acids. The CDR3, as DNA: TGTGCCAGTAGTCTCCGACAAAGTCAAGAGACCCAGTACTTC. Its translation: CASSLRQSQETQYF.

This clone is categorized as medium-sized. The V and J genes are TRBV6-5 and TRBJ2-7; D may match TRBD1 or TRBD2 (5 bases each). With 2 bases removed from V and 2 bases from J, the gap between germline ends came to 16 bases. This CDR3 is built from 16 residues. The germline CDR1 and CDR2 sequences are MNHEY and SVGAGI. The CDR3 bases are TGTGCCAGCAGTTACGATGGAGGACACCCTACCTACGAGCAGTACTTC. Protein: CASSYDGGHPTYEQYF.

This clone was seen at least ten times. V and J are TRBV12-3 or TRBV12-4 and TRBJ1-4; possible D gene TRBD1, 5 bases. This CDR3 spans 15 amino acids. The V end lost 5 bases, the J end lost 3 bases, and 13 bases lay between the germline ends. The CDR3 is CASSTGGAANEKLFF. Here the CDR3 DNA reads TGTGCCAGCAGTACCGGAGGGGCGGCTAATGAAAAACTGTTTTTT.

This clone was counted many times. The chain combines TRBV20-1 with TRBJ1-4; TRBD1 matches at 7 bases. The germline V gene has CDR1 DFQATT and CDR2 SNEGSKA (reference sequence). The J segment lost 3 bases and the V segment lost 6 bases, leaving 10 bases of the junction unmatched. This CDR3 comprises 15 residues. The DNA of the CDR3 is TGCAGTGCCACGCTTCCGGGACAGTCTAATGAAAAACTGTTTTTT. Translating gives CSATLPGQSNEKLFF.

This clone was detected ten times or more. V is TRBV6-2 or TRBV6-3 and J is TRBJ1-4, with D perhaps TRBD1 (5 bases). The V end lost 6 bases, the J end lost 4 bases, and 9 bases lay between the germline ends. CDR3 length: 13 amino acids. CDR1 and CDR2 from the germline V gene are MNHEY and SVGEGT. CDR3 sequence (DNA): TGTGCCAGCAGACCAGACAGTAATGAAAAACTGTTTTTT. It codes for CASRPDSNEKLFF.

This sequence joins TRBV5-4 and TRBJ2-3, with 10 nucleotides matching TRBD2. With V trimmed by 4 bases and J by 5 bases, 7 bases remained unmatched. The CDR3 has 15 residues. Germline CDR1 is SGHNT and CDR2 is YYREEE (reference sequence). This CDR3 is CASSPAGGHVDTQYF. In DNA, the CDR3 is TGTGCCAGCAGCCCAGCGGGGGGGCATGTAGATACGCAGTATTTT.

This chain connects TRBV7-6 to TRBJ2-5, with 10 nucleotides matching TRBD1. This CDR3 comprises 18 residues. After removal of 3 bases from V and 1 base from J, the junction contained 11 bases not matched to a gene. Per the germline V gene, CDR1 is SGHVS and CDR2 is FNYEAQ. The CDR3 bases are TGTGCCAGCAGCTTTGGCTCGGGACAGGGGCCGAGCCAAGAGACCCAGTACTTC. It yields the protein CASSFGSGQGPSQETQYF.

The gene calls are TRBV11-2 and TRBJ1-3, with TRBD1 matching 7 bases. This CDR3 is built from 16 residues. The V segment lost 1 base and the J segment 0 bases; nucleotides outside the gene matches: 3. Germline CDR1 SGHAT, CDR2 FQNNGV. The CDR3: CASSLGRGSSGNTIYF. CDR3 bases: TGTGCCAGCAGCTTAGGCAGGGGGAGCTCTGGAAACACCATATATTTT.

This clone was observed a single time. The gene calls are TRBV20-1 and TRBJ1-4; D remains ambiguous. The length of the CDR3 is 14 residues. Germline V lookup: CDR1 DFQATT, CDR2 SNEGSKA (reference sequence). V shed 0 bases and J shed 8 bases, with 13 bases lying between them. This CDR3 reads CSARDRPGGEKLFF. CDR3 DNA sequence: TGCAGTGCTAGAGATCGGCCGGGAGGGGAAAAACTGTTTTTT.

This chain links TRBV20-1 with TRBJ1-2, with TRBD1 as a possible D gene (5 bases). Germline CDR1 reads DFQATT; CDR2 reads SNEGSKA (reference sequence). This CDR3 is built from 14 residues. Trimming shortened V by 3 bases and J by 8 bases, and 19 bases separated the two germline ends. CDR3 in amino acids: CSASKPLGRGGYTF. CDR3 nucleotides: TGCAGTGCTAGTAAGCCCCTCGGACGGGGGGGCTACACCTTC.

The rearrangement links TRBV4-3 to TRBJ2-7; 7 nucleotides agree with TRBD1. The trim removed 0 bases at V and 2 bases at J, leaving 7 bases unmatched. The CDR3 length is 16 residues. Germline-derived CDR1 and CDR2 are LGHNA and YSLEER. CDR3: CASSQDRGRFTYEQYF. The CDR3 DNA sequence: TGCGCCAGCAGCCAAGATAGGGGGCGGTTCACCTACGAGCAGTACTTC.

This clone was seen ten or more times. V usage is TRBV2 and J usage is TRBJ2-4; unclear D gene. V lost 4 bases to trimming and J lost 7 bases, with 11 bases between them. Germline assignment: CDR1 SNHLY and CDR2 FYNNEI. The CDR3 runs to 13 residues. CDR3 DNA: TGTGCCAGCAGTGGATGGGCTGAGAACATTCAGTACTTC. Protein product: CASSGWAENIQYF.

This clone was recorded a few times. The chain uses TRBV5-6 and TRBJ2-1; D remains unclear. This CDR3 has 14 amino acids. Germline loops: CDR1 SGHDT, CDR2 YYEEEE. Trimming cost V 2 bases and J 4 bases, with 10 bases left between them. The CDR3 DNA reads as TGTGCCAGCAGCTTAACGGGCGGATACAATGAGCAGTTCTTC. Residues: CASSLTGGYNEQFF.

This clone was observed at least ten times. This chain joins TRBV6-2 or TRBV6-3 and TRBJ1-5, with D possibly matching TRBD1 (6 bases). The CDR3 contains 14 residues. CDR1 and CDR2 from the germline V gene are MNHEY and SVGEGT. The V and J ends lost 2 bases and 7 bases respectively, with 12 bases between them. The CDR3, as DNA: TGTGCCAGCAGTTACGGAAGGGGGAGGCAGCCCCAGCATTTT. It yields the protein CASSYGRGRQPQHF.